This T cell receptor (beta chain) derives from a study of cytotoxic CD8 clonotypes in ibrutinib-treated CLL. Looking at the study overall: Overall, some 24 responses were partial and 2 complete; following median 68 months, roughly 15 patients stayed remitted and 12 progressed.

T cells were sequenced at a targeted depth of 1 in 200,000 to 1 in 1 million. Clones were sequenced by immunoSEQ multiplex PCR, and TCRdb holds only the in-frame ones, with some missing. The data show about 4,200 clones, roughly 83% seen once. Trimming pared 0 bases from V and 2 bases from J, leaving 10 bases between. The CDR3 has 15 amino acids. Germline values: CDR1 ENHRY, CDR2 SYGVKD. The clonotype was recovered from a human donor with chronic lymphocytic leukemia. The rearrangement uses TRBV10-3 and TRBJ1-1; no definite D call. The sample was PBMCs, taken before ibrutinib treatment. CDR3 nucleotide sequence: TGTGCCATCAGTGAGTCGGAGGGCACCAACACTGAAGCTTTCTTT. This encodes CAISESEGTNTEAFF.